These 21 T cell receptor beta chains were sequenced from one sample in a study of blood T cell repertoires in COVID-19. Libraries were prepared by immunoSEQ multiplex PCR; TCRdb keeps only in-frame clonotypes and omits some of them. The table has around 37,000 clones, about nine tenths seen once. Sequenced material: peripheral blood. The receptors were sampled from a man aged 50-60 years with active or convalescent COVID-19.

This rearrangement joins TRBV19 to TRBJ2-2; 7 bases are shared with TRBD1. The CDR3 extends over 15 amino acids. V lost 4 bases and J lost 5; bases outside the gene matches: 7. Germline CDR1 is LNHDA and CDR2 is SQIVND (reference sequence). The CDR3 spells CASSKGRDRTGELFF. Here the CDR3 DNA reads TGTGCCAGTAGTAAGGGAAGGGACAGAACCGGGGAGCTGTTTTTT.

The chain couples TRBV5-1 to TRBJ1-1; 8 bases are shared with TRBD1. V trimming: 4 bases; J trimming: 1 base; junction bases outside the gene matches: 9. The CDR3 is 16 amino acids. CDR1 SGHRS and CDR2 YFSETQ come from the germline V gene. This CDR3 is CASSPHTDRANTEAFF. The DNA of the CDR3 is TGCGCCAGCAGCCCACACACGGACAGGGCGAACACTGAAGCTTTCTTT.

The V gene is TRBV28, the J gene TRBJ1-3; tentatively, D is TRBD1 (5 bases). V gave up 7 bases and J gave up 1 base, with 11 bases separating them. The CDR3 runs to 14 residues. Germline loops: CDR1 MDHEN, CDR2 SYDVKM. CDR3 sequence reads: CASKTAGSGNTIYF. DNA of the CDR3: TGTGCCAGCAAAACCGCAGGGTCTGGAAACACCATATATTTT.

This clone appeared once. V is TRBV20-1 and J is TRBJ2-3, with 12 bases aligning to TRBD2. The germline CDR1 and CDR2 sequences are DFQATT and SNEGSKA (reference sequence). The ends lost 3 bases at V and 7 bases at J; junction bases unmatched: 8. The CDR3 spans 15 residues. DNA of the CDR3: TGCAGTGCTAGTGGGGGAGGGACTAGCGGGTATACGCAGTATTTT. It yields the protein CSASGGGTSGYTQYF.

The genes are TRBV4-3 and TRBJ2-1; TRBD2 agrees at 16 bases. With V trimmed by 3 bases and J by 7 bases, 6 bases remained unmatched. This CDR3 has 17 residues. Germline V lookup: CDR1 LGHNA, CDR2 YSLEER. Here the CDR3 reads CASSQGLAGGPGNEQFF. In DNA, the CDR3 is TGCGCCAGCAGCCAGGGACTAGCGGGAGGGCCTGGGAATGAGCAGTTCTTC.

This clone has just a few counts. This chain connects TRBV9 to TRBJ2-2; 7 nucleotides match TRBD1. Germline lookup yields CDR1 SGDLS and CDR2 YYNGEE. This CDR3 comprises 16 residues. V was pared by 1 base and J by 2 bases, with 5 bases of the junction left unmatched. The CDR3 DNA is TGTGCCAGCAGCGTAACGGCAGGGGGAAACACCGGGGAGCTGTTTTTT. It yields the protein CASSVTAGGNTGELFF.

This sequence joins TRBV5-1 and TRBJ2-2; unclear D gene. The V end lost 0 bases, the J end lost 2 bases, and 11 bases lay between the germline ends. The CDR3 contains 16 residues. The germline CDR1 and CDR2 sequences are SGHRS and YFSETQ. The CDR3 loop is CASSLGISPNTGELFF. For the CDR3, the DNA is TGCGCCAGCAGCTTGGGGATTAGCCCCAACACCGGGGAGCTGTTTTTT.

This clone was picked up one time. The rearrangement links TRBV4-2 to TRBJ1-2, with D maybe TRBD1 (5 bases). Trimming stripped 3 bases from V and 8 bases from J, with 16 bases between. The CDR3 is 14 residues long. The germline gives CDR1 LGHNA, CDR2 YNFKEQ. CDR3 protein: CASSHGGQVRGYTF. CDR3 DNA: TGTGCCAGCAGCCACGGGGGTCAGGTTAGGGGCTACACCTTC.

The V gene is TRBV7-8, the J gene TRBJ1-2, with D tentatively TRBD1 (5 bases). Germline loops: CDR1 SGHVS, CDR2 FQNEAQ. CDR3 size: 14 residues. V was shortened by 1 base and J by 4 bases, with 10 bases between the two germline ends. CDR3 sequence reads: CASSLVAGPYGYTF. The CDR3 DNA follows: TGTGCCAGCAGCTTAGTTGCGGGGCCCTATGGCTACACCTTC.

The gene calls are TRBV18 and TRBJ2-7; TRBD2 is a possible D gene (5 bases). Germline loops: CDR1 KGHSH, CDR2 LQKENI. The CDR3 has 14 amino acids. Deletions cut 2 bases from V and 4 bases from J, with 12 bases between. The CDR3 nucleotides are TGTGCCAGCTCACCAGGGCTAGCAGTGTACGAGCAGTACTTC. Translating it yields CASSPGLAVYEQYF.

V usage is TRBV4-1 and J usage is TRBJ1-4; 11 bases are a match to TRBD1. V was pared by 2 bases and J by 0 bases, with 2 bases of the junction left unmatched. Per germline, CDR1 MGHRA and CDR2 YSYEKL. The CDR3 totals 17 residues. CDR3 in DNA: TGCGCCAGCAGCCAACGGGACAGGGGGTCAACTAATGAAAAACTGTTTTTT. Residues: CASSQRDRGSTNEKLFF.

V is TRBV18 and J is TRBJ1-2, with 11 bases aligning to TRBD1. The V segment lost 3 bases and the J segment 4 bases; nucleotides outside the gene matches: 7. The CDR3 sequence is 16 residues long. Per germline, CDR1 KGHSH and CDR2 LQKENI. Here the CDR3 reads CASSPPPGQGVYGYTF. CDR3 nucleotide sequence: TGTGCCAGCTCACCTCCCCCGGGACAGGGGGTCTATGGCTACACCTTC.

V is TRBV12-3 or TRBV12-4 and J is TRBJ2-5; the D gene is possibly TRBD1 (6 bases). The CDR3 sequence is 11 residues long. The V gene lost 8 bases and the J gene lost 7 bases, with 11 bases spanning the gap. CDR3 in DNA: TGTGCCAGCCAGGGGATTGTGACCCAGTACTTC. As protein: CASQGIVTQYF.

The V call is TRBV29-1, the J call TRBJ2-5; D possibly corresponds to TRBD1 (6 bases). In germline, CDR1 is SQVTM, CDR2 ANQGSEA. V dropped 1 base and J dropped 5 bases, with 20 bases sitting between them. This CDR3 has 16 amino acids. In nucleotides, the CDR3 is TGCAGCGTTGAAGGTGTAGTCAGGGGCTTCATTGAGACCCAGTACTTC. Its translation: CSVEGVVRGFIETQYF.

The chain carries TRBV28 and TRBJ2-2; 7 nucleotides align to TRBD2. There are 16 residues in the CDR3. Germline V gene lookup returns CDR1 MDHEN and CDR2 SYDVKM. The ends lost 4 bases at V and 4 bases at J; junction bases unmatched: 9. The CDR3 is CASSWGGGSSTGELFF. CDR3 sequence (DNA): TGTGCCAGCAGTTGGGGAGGCGGGAGTTCCACCGGGGAGCTGTTTTTT.

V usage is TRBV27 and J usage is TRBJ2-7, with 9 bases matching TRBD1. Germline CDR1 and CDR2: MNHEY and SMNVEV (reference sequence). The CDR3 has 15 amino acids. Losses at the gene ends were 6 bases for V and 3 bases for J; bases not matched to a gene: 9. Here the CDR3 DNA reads TGTGCCAGCAGACTTTATCCGGGACAGGGCTACGAGCAGTACTTC. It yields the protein CASRLYPGQGYEQYF.

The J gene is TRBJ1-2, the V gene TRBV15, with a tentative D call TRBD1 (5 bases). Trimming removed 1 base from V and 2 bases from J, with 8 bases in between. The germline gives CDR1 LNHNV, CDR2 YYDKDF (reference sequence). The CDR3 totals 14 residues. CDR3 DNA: TGTGCCACCAGCAGAGGTCCAGGGAACTATGGCTACACCTTC. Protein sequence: CATSRGPGNYGYTF.

CDR3 sequence: CASSLSGLAGGQYF. The CDR3, as DNA: TGTGCCAGCAGTTTATCGGGACTAGCGGGAGGGCAGTACTTC. The chain recombines TRBV28 with TRBJ2-7, with 15 bases that match TRBD2. Looked up from germline, CDR1 is MDHEN and CDR2 is SYDVKM. This CDR3 region has 14 residues. Trimming at V came to 1 base and at J to 9 bases, leaving 1 base not matched to a gene.

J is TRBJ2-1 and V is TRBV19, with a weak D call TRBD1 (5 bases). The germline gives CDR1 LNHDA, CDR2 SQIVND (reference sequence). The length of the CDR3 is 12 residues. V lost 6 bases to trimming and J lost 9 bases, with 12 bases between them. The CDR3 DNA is TGTGCCAGTAGCCAGGGCTTCGGTGAGCAGTTCTTC. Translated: CASSQGFGEQFF.

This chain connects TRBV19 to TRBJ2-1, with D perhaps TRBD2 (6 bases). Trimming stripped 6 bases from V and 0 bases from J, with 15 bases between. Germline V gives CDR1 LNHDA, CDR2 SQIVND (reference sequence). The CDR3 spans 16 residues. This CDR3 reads CASRNRGIISYNEQFF. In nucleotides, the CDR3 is TGTGCCAGTAGGAACCGGGGGATAATCTCCTACAATGAGCAGTTCTTC.

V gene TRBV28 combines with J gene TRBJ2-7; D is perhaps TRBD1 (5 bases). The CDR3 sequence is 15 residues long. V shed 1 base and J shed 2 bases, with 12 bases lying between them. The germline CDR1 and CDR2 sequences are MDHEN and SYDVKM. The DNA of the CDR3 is TGTGCCAGCAGTTTATATAAGGGGCCCGCCTACGAGCAGTACTTC. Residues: CASSLYKGPAYEQYF.